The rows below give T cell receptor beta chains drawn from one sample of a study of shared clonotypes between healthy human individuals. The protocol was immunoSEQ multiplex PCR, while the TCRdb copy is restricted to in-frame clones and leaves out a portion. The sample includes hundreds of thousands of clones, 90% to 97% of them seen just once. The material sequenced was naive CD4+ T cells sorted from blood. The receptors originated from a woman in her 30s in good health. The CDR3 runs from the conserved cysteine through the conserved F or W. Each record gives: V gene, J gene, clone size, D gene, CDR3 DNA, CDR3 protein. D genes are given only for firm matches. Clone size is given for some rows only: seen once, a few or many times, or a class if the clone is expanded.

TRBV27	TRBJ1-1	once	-	TGTGCCAGCAGTAAAGGCCAAACGGGCACTGAAGCTTTCTTT	CASSKGQTGTEAFF
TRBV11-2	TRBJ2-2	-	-	TGTGCCAGCGGCAGATGGAGCGGGACATCCGGGGAGCTGTTTTTT	CASGRWSGTSGELFF
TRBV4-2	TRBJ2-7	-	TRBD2	TGTGCCAGCAGCCAAGTGGGACTAGCGGGAAGGTACGAGCAGTACTTC	CASSQVGLAGRYEQYF
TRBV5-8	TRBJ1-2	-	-	TGTGCCAGCAGTCAAAACCAACCGGGGCCCTATGGCTACACCTTC	CASSQNQPGPYGYTF
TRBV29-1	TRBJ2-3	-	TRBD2	TGCAGCGTCCAACGACCGGGGGGGGCCGTAGATACGCAGTATTTT	CSVQRPGGAVDTQYF
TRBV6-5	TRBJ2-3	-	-	TGTGCCAGCAGTTACCCTCCAGATACGCAGTATTTT	CASSYPPDTQYF
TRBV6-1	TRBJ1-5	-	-	TGTGCCAGCAACGAGGTGGGGGGTGAGGTCCCCCAGCATTTT	CASNEVGGEVPQHF
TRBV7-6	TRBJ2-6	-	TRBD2	TGTGCCAGCAGCTTAGGCGGAGCGGGAGGATCCGGGGCCAACGTCCTGACTTTC	CASSLGGAGGSGANVLTF
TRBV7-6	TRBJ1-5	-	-	TGTGCCAGCAGCTCCAATACAGGGAACAATCAGCCCCAGCATTTT	CASSSNTGNNQPQHF
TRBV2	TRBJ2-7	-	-	TGTGCCAGCAGTGAACGACTACATAGCTCCTACGAGCAGTACTTC	CASSERLHSSYEQYF
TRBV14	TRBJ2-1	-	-	TGTGCCAGCAGCCAAGCTGGGGGTGAGCAGTTCTTC	CASSQAGGEQFF
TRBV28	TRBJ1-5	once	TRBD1	TGTGCCAGCAGTTCAGGGACAGGGGGCAATCAGCCCCAGCATTTT	CASSSGTGGNQPQHF
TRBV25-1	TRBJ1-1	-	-	TGTGCCAGCAGTGACGGATACACTGAAGCTTTCTTT	CASSDGYTEAFF
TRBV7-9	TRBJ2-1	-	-	TGTGCCAGCAGCCCCGGGACTTATAATGAGCAGTTCTTC	CASSPGTYNEQFF
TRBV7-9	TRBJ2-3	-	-	TGTGCCAGCAGCCGCAGGCCTGTTGGCGGAGCTATAGATACGCAGTATTTT	CASSRRPVGGAIDTQYF
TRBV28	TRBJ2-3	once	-	TGTGCCAGCAGTTTATCTGGGGGGAGCACAGATACGCAGTATTTT	CASSLSGGSTDTQYF
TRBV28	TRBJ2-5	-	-	TGTGCCAGCAGCCCCATCCAGGACCCCCAAGAGACCCAGTACTTC	CASSPIQDPQETQYF
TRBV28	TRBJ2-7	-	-	TGTGCCACCTCAACCATCTACGAGCAGTACTTC	CATSTIYEQYF
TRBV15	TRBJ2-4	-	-	TGTGCCACCAGCCCTCGCGACAGGACTTTACTAGCCAAAAACATTCAGTACTTC	CATSPRDRTLLAKNIQYF